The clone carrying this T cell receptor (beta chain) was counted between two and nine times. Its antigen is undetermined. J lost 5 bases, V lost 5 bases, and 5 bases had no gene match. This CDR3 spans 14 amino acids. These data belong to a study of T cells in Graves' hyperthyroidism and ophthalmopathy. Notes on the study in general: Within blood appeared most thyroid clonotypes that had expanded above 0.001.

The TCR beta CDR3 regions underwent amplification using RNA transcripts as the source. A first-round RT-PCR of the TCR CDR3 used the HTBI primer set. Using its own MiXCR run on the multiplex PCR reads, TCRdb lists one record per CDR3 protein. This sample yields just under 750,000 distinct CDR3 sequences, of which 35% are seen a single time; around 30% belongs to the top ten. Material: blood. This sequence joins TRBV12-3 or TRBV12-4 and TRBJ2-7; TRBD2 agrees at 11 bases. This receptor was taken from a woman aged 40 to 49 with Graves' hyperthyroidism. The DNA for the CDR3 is TGTGCCAGCAGTGTGACTAGCGGGATCCACGAGCAGTACTTC. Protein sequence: CASSVTSGIHEQYF.